The 2 T cell receptor beta chains reported below all come from one sample, sequenced in a study of regulatory T cells in long-lasting Graves disease. Researchers made TCR beta libraries by using iRepertoire HTBI primers and running Arm-PCR on CDR3 regions. Via MiXCR, TCRdb re-called the multiplex PCR reads, giving one row per CDR3 protein. The repertoire holds 500,000 or so distinct CDR3 sequences, with roughly 15% as singletons. Time point specified: newly diagnosed GD, antithyroid drugs for less than 3 months. The TCR library was made from RNA that had been extracted from PBMCs in TRIzol. These records were also assigned to another study, of T cells in Graves' hyperthyroidism and ophthalmopathy.

The sample here was peripheral blood mononuclear cells (PBMCs), taken at new diagnosis, from a patient treated with antithyroid drugs. Receptors originate from a woman aged 50 to 65 with Graves disease.

In this sample, this clonotype turned up many times. This sequence joins TRBV29-1 and TRBJ1-1; D gene unclear. Between the trimmed V and J ends, which lost 4 bases and 6 bases, there was a span of 18 bases. CDR1 and CDR2 (germline): SQVTM, ANQGSEA. The CDR3 consists of 14 residues. DNA for the CDR3: TGCAGCGTTGTGGGGTACAGAGGTCAAGCTGAAGCTTTCTTT. Translating gives CSVVGYRGQAEAFF.

The rearrangement joins TRBV7-3 to TRBJ2-7; D remains unclear. CDR3 size: 15 residues. V lost 0 bases and J lost 2, with 11 bases in between. From germline, CDR1 is SGHTA and CDR2 FQGTGA. CDR3 in amino acids: CASSLTNGPTYEQYF. The CDR3 coding sequence is TGTGCCAGCAGCTTAACGAACGGACCGACCTACGAGCAGTACTTC.